Sequencing of this TCR beta chain was carried out in a study of beta chain features in type 1 diabetes. Study-wide results and limits: Researchers reported that naive, central memory and Treg TCRB repertoires appeared more similar in patients than in healthy donors. PCR might pick shorter templates more often, in the same way for patients and controls. Shorter TCRB CDR3s, moderately but significantly so, marked every one of the four CD4+ subsets in Type 1 diabetes patients. Individuals with type 1 diabetes displayed fewer insertions and more deletions at VDJ junctions.

Staining for CD45RO/CCR7/CD25/CD127/CD95/CD27 allowed sorting of CD4+ naive, central memory, regulatory and stem cell-like memory cells. Every isolated RNA sample was fully reverse transcribed, so sequencing captured expressed TCRB transcripts. Libraries were prepared by immunoSEQ multiplex PCR; TCRdb keeps only in-frame clonotypes and omits some of them. The table lists about 45,000 clones, around 70% of them singletons, with more than 2% in the top ten. The CDR3 totals 15 residues. About this clone itself: Its target is unknown.

V is TRBV23-1 and J is TRBJ2-5, with 8 bases that match TRBD2. The DNA end is a closer match to TRBJ2-7, so the J assignment may be wrong. TRBV23-1 is an ORF; its function is uncertain. The sample was Tregs from blood. The receptor was isolated from a woman aged 18-35 years with type 1 diabetes. The CDR3 coding sequence is TGCGCCAGCAGTCAATGGGTAGCGGGGTCCTACGAGCAGTACTTC. Translating gives CASSQWVAGSYEQYF.